This T cell receptor beta chain is drawn from a study of control samples from healthy donors and cancer patients (dated by TCRdb to about 2020). Library creation used the immunoSEQ multiplex PCR assay. Entries here come from immuneACCESS through TCRdb and include only in-frame sequences with V and J called. Some clones fail to appear in such tables; in the studies checked, an unresolved V gene covers under half of the shortfall, and the cause of the remainder is unknown. This sample has 70,000 to 100,000 clones in its table, and 91% of those were observed once. The ten biggest clones cover about 16% of the sample. Per the germline V gene (reference sequence), LNHDA is the CDR1 and SQIVND is the CDR2. Unmatched junction bases come to 8, with V trimmed by 8 bases and J by 8 bases. The CDR3 spans 14 residues, from the cysteine through the phenylalanine. Of all the DNA, just the CDR3 is kept, 42 bases in frame from base 1.

A word on this clone: Its antigen remains unidentified. Base qualities are not at hand, and no much larger clone is one base apart.

Sample: blood. This receptor was obtained from a middle-aged man in good health. The chain is assembled from TRBV19 and TRBJ1-4; 10 bases in the junction line up with TRBD1. The DNA sequence is given as TGTGCCAGTGGCCGGGGACAGGGGATAGAAAAACTGTTTTTT. Translated, this is CASGRGQGIEKLFF. Reference TRBV19 and TRBJ1-4 genes cover what lies past the CDR3, so the full variable domain is DGGITQSPKYLFRKEGQNVTLSCEQNLNHDAMYWYRQDPGQGLRLIYYSQIVNDFQKGDIAEGYSVSREKKESFPLTVTSAQKNPTAFYLCASGRGQGIEKLFFGSGTQLSVL.